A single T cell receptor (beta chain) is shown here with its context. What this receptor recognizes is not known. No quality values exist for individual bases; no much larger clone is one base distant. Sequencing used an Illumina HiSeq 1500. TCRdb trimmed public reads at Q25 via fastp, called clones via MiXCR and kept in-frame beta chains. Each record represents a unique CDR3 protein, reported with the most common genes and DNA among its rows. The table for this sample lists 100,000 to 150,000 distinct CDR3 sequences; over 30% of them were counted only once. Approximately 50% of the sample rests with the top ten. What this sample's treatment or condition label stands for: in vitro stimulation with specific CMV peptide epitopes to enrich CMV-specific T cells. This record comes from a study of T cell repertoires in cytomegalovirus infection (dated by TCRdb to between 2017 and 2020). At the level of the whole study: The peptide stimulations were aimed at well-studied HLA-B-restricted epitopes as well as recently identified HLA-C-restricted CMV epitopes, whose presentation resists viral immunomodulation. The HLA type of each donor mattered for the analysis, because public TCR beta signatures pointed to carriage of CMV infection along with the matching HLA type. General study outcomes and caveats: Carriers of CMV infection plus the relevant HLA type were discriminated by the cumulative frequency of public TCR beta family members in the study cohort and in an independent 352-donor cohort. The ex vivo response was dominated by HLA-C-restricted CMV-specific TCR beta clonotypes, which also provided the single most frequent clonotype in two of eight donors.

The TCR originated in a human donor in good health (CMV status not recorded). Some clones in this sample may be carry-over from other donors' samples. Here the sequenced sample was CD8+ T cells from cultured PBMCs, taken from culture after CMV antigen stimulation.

The DNA is as follows: TGCAGCGTTGAAGACAGTTGGGAGGACATTCAGTACTTC. Translated, it gives CSVEDSWEDIQYF. The chain was built from TRBV29-1 and TRBJ2-4; perhaps TRBD2 is the D gene, with 6 bases matching. From the cysteine up to the phenylalanine, the CDR3 has a length of 13 residues. The kept DNA is CDR3 alone, 39 bases in frame from the first base. CDR1 SQVTM and CDR2 ANQGSEA were looked up in the germline V gene. V lost 0 bases and J lost 8 bases; the stretch between them is 11 bases long.